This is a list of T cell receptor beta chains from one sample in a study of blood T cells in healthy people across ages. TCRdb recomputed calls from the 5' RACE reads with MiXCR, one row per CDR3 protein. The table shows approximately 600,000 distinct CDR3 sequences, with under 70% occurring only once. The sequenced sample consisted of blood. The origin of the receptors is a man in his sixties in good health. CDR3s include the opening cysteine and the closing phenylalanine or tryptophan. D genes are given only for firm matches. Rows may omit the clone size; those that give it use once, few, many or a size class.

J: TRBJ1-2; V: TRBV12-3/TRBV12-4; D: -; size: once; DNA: TGTGCCAGCAGTCCGCGGGGGAAAGCCTCCTATGGCTACACCTTC; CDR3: CASSPRGKASYGYTF
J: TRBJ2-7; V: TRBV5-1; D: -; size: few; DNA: TGCGCCAGCAGACGCTTAGGGGTCTACGAGCAGTACTTC; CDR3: CASRRLGVYEQYF
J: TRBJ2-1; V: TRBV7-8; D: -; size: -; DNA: TGTGCCCTTGGCGGCCCGGGGCAGTTCTTC; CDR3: CALGGPGQFF
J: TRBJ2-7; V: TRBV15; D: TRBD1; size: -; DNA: TGTGCTACCAGTCACGACAGGGGGGACGCCTACGAGCAGTACTTC; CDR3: CATSHDRGDAYEQYF
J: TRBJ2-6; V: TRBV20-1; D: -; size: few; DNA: TGCAGTGCGGGGGAACAGGGAGCCAACGTCCTGACTTTC; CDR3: CSAGEQGANVLTF
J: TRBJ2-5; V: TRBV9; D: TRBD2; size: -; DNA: TGTGCCAGCAGCTCCCCTAGCGGGGGGGCCCAAGAGACCCAGTACTTC; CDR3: CASSSPSGGAQETQYF
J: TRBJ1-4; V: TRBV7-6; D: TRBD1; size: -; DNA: TGTGCCAGCAGCTCGGACAGGGGGCTAGTTAATGAAAAACTGTTTTTT; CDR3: CASSSDRGLVNEKLFF
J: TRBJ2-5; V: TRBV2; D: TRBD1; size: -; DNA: TGTGCCAGCAGTGTGGCAGGGGGCTTTCAAGAGACCCAGTACTTC; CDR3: CASSVAGGFQETQYF
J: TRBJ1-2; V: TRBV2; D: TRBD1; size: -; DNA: TGTGCCACCCAGCCAGGGGGAAGGGGTGGCTACACCTTC; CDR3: CATQPGGRGGYTF
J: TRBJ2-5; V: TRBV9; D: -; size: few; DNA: TGTGCCAGCAGCGTAGGTAGGCTCGGAGCGCAGCAGGAGACCCAGTACTTC; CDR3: CASSVGRLGAQQETQYF
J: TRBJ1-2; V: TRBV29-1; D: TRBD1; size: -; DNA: TGCAGCGCAGGACAGGGAGGGGGCGGCTACACCTTC; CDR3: CSAGQGGGGYTF
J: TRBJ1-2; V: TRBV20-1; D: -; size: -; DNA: TGCAGTACCGGTGAGGGGAACTATGGCTACACCTTC; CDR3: CSTGEGNYGYTF
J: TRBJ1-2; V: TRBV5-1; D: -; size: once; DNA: TGCGCCAGCAGCTTGGATGGGGGAGGCTACACCTTC; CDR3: CASSLDGGGYTF
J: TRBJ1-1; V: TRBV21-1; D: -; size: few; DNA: TGTGCCAGCAGCCCTAAGAAGGGGGCCCTGACTGAAGCTTTCTTT; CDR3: CASSPKKGALTEAFF
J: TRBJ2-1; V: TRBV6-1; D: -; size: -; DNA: TGTGCCAGCAGTGAAATCGGTCTACATGAGCAGTTCTTC; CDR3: CASSEIGLHEQFF
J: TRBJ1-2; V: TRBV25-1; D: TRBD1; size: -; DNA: TGTGCCAGCAGTGAAGGACAGGGCCTGAGGTACACCTTC; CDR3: CASSEGQGLRYTF
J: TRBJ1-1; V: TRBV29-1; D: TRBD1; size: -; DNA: TGCAGCGTTGAAGACCCTCCGGGACAGGGGAAACGACTTGAAGCTTTCTTT; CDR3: CSVEDPPGQGKRLEAFF
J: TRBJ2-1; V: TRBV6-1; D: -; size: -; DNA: TGTGCCAGCAGTGGGGTTGGCGGAGCCTACGAGCAGTTCTTC; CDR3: CASSGVGGAYEQFF
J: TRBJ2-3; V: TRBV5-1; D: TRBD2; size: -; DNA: TGCGCCAGCAGACACCAAGGGCGGGGGGGCACAGATACGCAGTATTTT; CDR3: CASRHQGRGGTDTQYF
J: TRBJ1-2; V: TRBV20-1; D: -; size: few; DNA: TGCAGTGCTGGAACTCACGAGGACAGATATGGCTACACCTTC; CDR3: CSAGTHEDRYGYTF
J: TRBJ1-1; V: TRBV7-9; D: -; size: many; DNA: TGTGCCAGCAGCTTAGCGGGCAGGCCTGAAGCTTTCTTT; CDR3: CASSLAGRPEAFF
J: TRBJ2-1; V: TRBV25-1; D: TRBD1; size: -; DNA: TGTGCCAGCAGTGATACCGGGACAGAAAACAATGAGCAGTTCTTC; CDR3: CASSDTGTENNEQFF
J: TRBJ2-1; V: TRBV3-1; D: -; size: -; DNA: TGTGCCAGCAGCCAAGATGTAGGGGCCTACAATGAGCAGTTCTTC; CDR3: CASSQDVGAYNEQFF
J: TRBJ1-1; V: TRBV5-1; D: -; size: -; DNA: TGCGCCAGCAGCTTGGGTGGGAGGTATAACACTGAAGCTTTCTTT; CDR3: CASSLGGRYNTEAFF
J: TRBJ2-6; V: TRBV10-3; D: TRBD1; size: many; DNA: TGTGCCACCTCTGCCGGGACAGGGGGCTCTGGGGCCAACGTCCTGACTTTC; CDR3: CATSAGTGGSGANVLTF
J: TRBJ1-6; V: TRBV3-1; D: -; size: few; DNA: TGTGCCAGCAGCCGGAGGAGGGATTCACCCCTCCACTTT; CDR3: CASSRRRDSPLHF
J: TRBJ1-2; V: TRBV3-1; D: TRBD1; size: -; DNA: TGTGCCAGCAGCTCCGGGGACAGGAGAGGCTACACCTTC; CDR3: CASSSGDRRGYTF
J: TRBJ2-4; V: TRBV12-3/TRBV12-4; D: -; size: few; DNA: TGTGCCAGCAGTTTACAGGGGACTATAGCCAAAAACATTCAGTACTTC; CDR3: CASSLQGTIAKNIQYF
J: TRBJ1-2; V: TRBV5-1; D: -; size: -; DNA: TGCGCCAGCAGCTTGAGCGCTTGGGATGGCTACACCTTC; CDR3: CASSLSAWDGYTF
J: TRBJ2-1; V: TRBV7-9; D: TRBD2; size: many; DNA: TGTGCCAGCAGCCTGGGACTAGCGGGGGGTATCGGTGAGCAGTTCTTC; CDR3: CASSLGLAGGIGEQFF
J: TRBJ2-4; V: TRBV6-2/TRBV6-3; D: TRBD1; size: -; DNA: TGTGCCAGCGGACAGGGATTGCTAGCCAAAAACATTCAGTACTTC; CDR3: CASGQGLLAKNIQYF